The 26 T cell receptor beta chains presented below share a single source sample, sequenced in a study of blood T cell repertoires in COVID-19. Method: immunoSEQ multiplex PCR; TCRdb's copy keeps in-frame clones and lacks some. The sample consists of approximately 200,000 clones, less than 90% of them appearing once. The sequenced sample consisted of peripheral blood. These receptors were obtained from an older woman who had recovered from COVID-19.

The CDR3 nucleotides are TGTGCCAGCAGTTACGTACTAGCGGGCTCCGAGACCCAGTACTTC. Amino acid sequence: CASSYVLAGSETQYF. The chain employs TRBV6-2 or TRBV6-3 and TRBJ2-5, with 9 bases fitting TRBD2. Trimming took 2 bases from V and 5 from J; bases not matched to a gene: 6. Germline CDR1 MNHEY, CDR2 SVGEGT. This CDR3 has 15 residues.

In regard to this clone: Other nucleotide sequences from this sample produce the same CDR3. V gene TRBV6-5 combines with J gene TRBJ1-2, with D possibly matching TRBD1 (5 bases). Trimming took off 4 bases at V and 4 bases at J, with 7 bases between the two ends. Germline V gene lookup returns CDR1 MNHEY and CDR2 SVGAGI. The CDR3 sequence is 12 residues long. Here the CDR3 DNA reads TGTGCCAGCAGTTTAAGGGGCTATGGCTACACCTTC. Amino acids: CASSLRGYGYTF.

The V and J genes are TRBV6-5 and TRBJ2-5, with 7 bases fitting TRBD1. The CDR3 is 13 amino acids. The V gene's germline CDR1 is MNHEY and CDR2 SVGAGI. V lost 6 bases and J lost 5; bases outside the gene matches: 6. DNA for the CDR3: TGTGCCAGCAGCAGACAGGGCGGGGAGACCCAGTACTTC. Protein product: CASSRQGGETQYF.

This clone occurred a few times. In nucleotides, the CDR3 is TGTGCCAGCAGTCGGCCGACCCAGGGCGCTGAAGCTTTCTTT. Protein: CASSRPTQGAEAFF. This sequence joins TRBV6-2 or TRBV6-3 and TRBJ1-1; D might be TRBD1 (5 bases). The length of the CDR3 is 14 residues. Trimming took off 5 bases at V and 6 bases at J, with 16 bases between the two ends. Per germline, CDR1 MNHEY and CDR2 SVGEGT.

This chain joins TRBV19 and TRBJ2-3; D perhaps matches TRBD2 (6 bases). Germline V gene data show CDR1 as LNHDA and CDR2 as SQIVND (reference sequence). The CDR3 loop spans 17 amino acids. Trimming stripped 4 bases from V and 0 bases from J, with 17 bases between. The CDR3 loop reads CASSKGGATRSTDTQYF. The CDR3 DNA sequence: TGTGCCAGTAGTAAAGGCGGGGCTACCCGGAGCACAGATACGCAGTATTTT.

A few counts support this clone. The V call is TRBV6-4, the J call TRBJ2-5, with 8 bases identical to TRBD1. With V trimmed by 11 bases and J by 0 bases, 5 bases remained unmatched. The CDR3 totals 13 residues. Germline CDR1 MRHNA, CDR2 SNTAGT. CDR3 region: CAPQDRDQETQYF. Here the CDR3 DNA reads TGTGCCCCCCAGGACAGGGACCAAGAGACCCAGTACTTC.

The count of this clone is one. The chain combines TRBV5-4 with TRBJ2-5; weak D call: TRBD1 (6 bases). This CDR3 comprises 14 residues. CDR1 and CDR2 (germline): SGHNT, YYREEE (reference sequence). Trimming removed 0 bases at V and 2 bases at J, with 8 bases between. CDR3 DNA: TGTGCCAGCAGCTTGGATACAGGGCAAGAGACCCAGTACTTC. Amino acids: CASSLDTGQETQYF. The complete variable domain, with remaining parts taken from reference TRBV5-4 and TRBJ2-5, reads ETGVTQSPTHLIKTRGQQVTLRCSSQSGHNTVSWYQQALGQGPQFIFQYYREEENGRGNFPPRFSGLQFPNYSSELNVNALELDDSALYLCASSLDTGQETQYFGPGTRLLVL.

CDR3 DNA sequence: TGTGCCAGCAGCACGAGCGGGGAGGGTAAGATCTATGGCTACACCTTC. Translation: CASSTSGEGKIYGYTF. The J gene is TRBJ1-2, the V gene TRBV9; D call uncertain. Germline CDR1 and CDR2: SGDLS and YYNGEE. The CDR3 is made up of 16 amino acids. Trimming removed 4 bases at V and 4 bases at J, with 20 bases between.

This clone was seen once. The CDR3 coding sequence is TGTGCCAGCAGCCGAGACGGCACAGATACGCAGTATTTT. Protein product: CASSRDGTDTQYF. The V call is TRBV4-2, the J call TRBJ2-3; D ambiguous. Germline CDR1 and CDR2: LGHNA and YNFKEQ. V was shortened by 4 bases and J by 1 base, with 6 bases between the two germline ends. The CDR3 extends over 13 amino acids.

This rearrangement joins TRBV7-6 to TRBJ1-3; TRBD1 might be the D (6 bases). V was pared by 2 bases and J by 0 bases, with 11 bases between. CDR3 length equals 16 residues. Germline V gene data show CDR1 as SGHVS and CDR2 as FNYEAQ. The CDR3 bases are TGTGCCAGCAGCTTACTGGGGGCGTCCTCTGGAAACACCATATATTTT. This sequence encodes CASSLLGASSGNTIYF.

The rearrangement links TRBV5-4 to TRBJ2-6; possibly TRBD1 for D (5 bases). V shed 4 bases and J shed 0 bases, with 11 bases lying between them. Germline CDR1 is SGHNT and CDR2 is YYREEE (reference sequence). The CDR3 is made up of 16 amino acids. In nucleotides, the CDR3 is TGTGCCAGCAGCCCCGGACAAATCTCTGGGGCCAACGTCCTGACTTTC. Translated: CASSPGQISGANVLTF. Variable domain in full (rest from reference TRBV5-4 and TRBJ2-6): ETGVTQSPTHLIKTRGQQVTLRCSSQSGHNTVSWYQQALGQGPQFIFQYYREEENGRGNFPPRFSGLQFPNYSSELNVNALELDDSALYLCASSPGQISGANVLTFGAGSRLTVL.

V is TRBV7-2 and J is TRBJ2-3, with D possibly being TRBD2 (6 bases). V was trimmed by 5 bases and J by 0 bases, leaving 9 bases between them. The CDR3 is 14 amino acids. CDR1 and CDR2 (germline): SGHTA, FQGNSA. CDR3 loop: CASSGGISTDTQYF. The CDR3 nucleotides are TGTGCCAGCAGCGGCGGGATCAGCACAGATACGCAGTATTTT.

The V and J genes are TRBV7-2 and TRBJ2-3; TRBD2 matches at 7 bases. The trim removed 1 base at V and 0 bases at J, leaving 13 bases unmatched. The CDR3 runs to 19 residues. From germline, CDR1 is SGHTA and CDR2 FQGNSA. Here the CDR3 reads CASSLVSSVSGVSTDTQYF. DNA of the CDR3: TGTGCCAGCAGCTTAGTATCTTCCGTCAGCGGGGTAAGCACAGATACGCAGTATTTT.

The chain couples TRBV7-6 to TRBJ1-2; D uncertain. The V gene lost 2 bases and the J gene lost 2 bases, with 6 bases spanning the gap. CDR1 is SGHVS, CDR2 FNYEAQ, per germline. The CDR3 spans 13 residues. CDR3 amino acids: CASSLSENYGYTF. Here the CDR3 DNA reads TGTGCCAGCAGCTTAAGTGAGAACTATGGCTACACCTTC.

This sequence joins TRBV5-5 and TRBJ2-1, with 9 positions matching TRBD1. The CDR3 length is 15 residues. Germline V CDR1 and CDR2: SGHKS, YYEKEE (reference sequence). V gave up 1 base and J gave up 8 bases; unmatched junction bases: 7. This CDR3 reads CASSLWGQGIYEQFF. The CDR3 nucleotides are TGTGCCAGCAGCTTGTGGGGACAGGGTATTTATGAGCAGTTCTTC.

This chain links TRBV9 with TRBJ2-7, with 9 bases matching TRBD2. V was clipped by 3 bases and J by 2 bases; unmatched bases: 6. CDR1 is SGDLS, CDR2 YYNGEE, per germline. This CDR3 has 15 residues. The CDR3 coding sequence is TGTGCCAGCAGCGCCTCCGGGACTAGCCCCTACGAGCAGTACTTC. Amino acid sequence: CASSASGTSPYEQYF. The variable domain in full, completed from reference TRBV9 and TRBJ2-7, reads DSGVTQTPKHLITATGQRVTLRCSPRSGDLSVYWYQQSLDQGLQFLIQYYNGEERAKGNILERFSAQQFPDLHSELNLSSLELGDSALYFCASSASGTSPYEQYFGPGTRLTVT.

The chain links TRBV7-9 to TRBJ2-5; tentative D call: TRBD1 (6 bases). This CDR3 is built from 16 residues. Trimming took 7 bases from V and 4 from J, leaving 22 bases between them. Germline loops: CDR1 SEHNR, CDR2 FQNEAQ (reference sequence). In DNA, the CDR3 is TGTGCCAGCACCCAGGGGCCCAGGCGTGAGGCAGAGACCCAGTACTTC. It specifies CASTQGPRREAETQYF.

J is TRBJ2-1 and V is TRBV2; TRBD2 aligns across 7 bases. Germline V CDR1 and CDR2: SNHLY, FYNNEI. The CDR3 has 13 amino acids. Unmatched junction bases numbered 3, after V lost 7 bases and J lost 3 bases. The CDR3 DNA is TGTGCCAGCAATAGCGGGTACTACAATGAGCAGTTCTTC. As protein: CASNSGYYNEQFF. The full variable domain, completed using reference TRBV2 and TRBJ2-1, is EPEVTQTPSHQVTQMGQEVILRCVPISNHLYFYWYRQILGQKVEFLVSFYNNEISEKSEIFDDQFSVERPDGSNFTLKIRSTKLEDSAMYFCASNSGYYNEQFFGPGTRLTVL.

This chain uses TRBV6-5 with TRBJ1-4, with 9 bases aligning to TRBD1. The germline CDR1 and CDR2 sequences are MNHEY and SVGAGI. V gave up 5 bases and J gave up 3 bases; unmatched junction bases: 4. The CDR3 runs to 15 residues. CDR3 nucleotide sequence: TGTGCCAGCAGTATGACAGGGGGTTCTAATGAAAAACTGTTTTTT. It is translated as CASSMTGGSNEKLFF.

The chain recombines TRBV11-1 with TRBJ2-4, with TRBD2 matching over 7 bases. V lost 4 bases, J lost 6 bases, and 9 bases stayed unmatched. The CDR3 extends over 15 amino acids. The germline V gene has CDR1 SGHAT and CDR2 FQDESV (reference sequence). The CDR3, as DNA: TGTGCCAGCAGCTCCACCAGAGTAGCGGGAAACATTCAGTACTTC. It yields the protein CASSSTRVAGNIQYF.

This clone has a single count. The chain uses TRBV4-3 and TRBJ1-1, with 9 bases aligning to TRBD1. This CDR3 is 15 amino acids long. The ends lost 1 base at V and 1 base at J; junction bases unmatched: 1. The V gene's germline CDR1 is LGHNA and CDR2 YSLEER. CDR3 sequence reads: CASSQGGQGNTEAFF. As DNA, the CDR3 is TGCGCCAGCAGCCAAGGGGGACAGGGGAACACTGAAGCTTTCTTT.

This CDR3 is CATSRGGETGSYEQYF. The CDR3 coding sequence is TGTGCCACCAGCAGAGGGGGGGAGACGGGCTCCTACGAGCAGTACTTC. J is TRBJ2-7 and V is TRBV15; tentative D call: TRBD2 (6 bases). The CDR3 runs to 16 residues. Germline loops: CDR1 LNHNV, CDR2 YYDKDF (reference sequence). V gave up 1 base and J gave up 0 bases, with 13 bases separating them. Filled out from reference TRBV15 and TRBJ2-7, the complete variable domain reads DAMVIQNPRYQVTQFGKPVTLSCSQTLNHNVMYWYQQKSSQAPKLLFHYYDKDFNNEADTPDNFQSRRPNTSFCFLDIRSPGLGDTAMYLCATSRGGETGSYEQYFGPGTRLTVT.

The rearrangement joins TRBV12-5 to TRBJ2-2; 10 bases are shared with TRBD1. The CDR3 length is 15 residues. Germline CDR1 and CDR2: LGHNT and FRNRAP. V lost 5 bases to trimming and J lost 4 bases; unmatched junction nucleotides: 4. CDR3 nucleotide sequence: TGTGCTAGTGGTATGGGACAGGGGTTCACCGGGGAGCTGTTTTTT. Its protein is CASGMGQGFTGELFF.

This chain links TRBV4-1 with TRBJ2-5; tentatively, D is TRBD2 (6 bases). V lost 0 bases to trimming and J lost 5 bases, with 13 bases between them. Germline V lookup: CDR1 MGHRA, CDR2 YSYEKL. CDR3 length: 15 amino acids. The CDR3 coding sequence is TGCGCCAGCAGCCAAGATGGGCGGGGAGGCGAGACCCAGTACTTC. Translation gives CASSQDGRGGETQYF.

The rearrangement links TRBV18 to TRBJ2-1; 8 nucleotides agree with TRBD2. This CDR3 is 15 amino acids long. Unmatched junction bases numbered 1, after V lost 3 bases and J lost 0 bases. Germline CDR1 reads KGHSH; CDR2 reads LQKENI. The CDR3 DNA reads TGTGCCAGCTCACCCGGGACTAGCTCCTACAATGAGCAGTTCTTC. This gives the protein CASSPGTSSYNEQFF.

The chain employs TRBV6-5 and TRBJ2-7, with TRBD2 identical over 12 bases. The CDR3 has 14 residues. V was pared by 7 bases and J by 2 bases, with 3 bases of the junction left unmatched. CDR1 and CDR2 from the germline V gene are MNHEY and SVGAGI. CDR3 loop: CASTGLAGTYEQYF. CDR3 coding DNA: TGTGCCAGCACCGGACTAGCGGGGACCTACGAGCAGTACTTC.